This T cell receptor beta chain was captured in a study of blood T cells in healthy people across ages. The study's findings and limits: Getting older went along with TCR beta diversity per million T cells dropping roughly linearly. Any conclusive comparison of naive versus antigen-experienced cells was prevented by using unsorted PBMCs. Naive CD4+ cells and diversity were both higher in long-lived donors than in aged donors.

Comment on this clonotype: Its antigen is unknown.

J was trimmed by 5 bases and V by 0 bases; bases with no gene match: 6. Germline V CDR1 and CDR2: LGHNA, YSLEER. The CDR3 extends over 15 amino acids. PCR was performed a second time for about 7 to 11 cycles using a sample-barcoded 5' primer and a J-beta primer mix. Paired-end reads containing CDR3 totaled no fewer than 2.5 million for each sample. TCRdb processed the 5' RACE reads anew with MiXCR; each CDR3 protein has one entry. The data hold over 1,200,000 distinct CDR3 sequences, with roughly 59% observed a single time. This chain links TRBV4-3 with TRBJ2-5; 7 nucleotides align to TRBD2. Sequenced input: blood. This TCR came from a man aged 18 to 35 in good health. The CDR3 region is CASSQDRGGPETQYF. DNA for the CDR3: TGCGCCAGCAGCCAAGATCGGGGAGGGCCGGAGACCCAGTACTTC.